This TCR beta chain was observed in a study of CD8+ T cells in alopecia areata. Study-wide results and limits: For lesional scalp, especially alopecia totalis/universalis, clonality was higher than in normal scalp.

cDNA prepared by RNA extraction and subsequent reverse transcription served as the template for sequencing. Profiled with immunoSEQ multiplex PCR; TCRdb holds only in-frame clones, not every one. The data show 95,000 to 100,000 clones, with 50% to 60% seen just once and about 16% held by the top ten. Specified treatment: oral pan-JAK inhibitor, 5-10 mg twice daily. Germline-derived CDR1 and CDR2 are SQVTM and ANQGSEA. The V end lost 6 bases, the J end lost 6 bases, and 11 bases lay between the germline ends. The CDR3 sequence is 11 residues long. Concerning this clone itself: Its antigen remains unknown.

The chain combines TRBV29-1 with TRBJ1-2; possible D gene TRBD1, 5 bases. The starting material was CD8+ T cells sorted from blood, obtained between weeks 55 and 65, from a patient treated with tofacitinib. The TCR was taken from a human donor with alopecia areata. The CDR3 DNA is TGCAGCGTAAGGGACGCCCATGGCTACACCTTC. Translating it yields CSVRDAHGYTF.